Shown below are 25 T cell receptor beta chains from a single sample sequenced in a study of blood T cell repertoires in COVID-19. The assay was immunoSEQ multiplex PCR, and TCRdb's table has in-frame clones only and misses some. Among 200,000 or so clones listed, about 88% were seen once. Sequences were obtained from PBMCs or T cells enriched from blood (not recorded which). These receptors were obtained from a woman aged 25 to 39 who had recovered from COVID-19.

The chain uses TRBV29-1 and TRBJ1-2, with D possibly TRBD1 on 5 matching bases. The CDR3 loop spans 13 amino acids. Germline assignment: CDR1 SQVTM and CDR2 ANQGSEA. For the CDR3, the DNA is TGCAGTGACCAACGGGCAGGGTCCTATGGCTACACCTTC. Protein product: CSDQRAGSYGYTF.

The rearrangement uses TRBV6-5 and TRBJ1-5; 7 bases align to TRBD1. With V trimmed by 1 base and J by 2 bases, 2 bases remained unmatched. The CDR3 sequence is 15 residues long. Germline CDR1 MNHEY, CDR2 SVGAGI. The CDR3 nucleotides read TGTGCCAGCAGTTACTACGACAGGGGCAATCAGCCCCAGCATTTT. Translating it yields CASSYYDRGNQPQHF.

The chain recombines TRBV5-4 with TRBJ2-7, with 8 bases aligning to TRBD1. Germline CDR1 is SGHNT and CDR2 is YYREEE (reference sequence). Losses at the gene ends were 0 bases for V and 2 bases for J; bases not matched to a gene: 4. CDR3 length: 15 residues. For the CDR3, the DNA is TGTGCCAGCAGCTTGGGACAGGGGCAAACCTACGAGCAGTACTTC. Protein: CASSLGQGQTYEQYF.

This clone was observed a few times. The V gene is TRBV5-4, the J gene TRBJ1-2; tentative D call: TRBD1 (5 bases). V was trimmed by 4 bases and J by 7 bases, leaving 11 bases between them. This CDR3 has 12 amino acids. Germline CDR1 SGHNT, CDR2 YYREEE (reference sequence). The DNA for the CDR3 is TGTGCCAGCAGCGAACAGGAGGGTGGCTACACCTTC. Protein sequence: CASSEQEGGYTF.

The rearrangement joins TRBV5-1 to TRBJ2-1; TRBD2 might be the D (5 bases). V lost 0 bases and J 5 bases, leaving 9 bases between the germline ends. Germline V gene lookup returns CDR1 SGHRS and CDR2 YFSETQ. CDR3 length: 14 residues. CDR3 sequence reads: CASSLADFNNEQFF. The CDR3 region has the DNA TGCGCCAGCAGCTTGGCGGACTTTAACAATGAGCAGTTCTTC.

The V gene is TRBV12-3 or TRBV12-4, the J gene TRBJ2-1; a weak D match, TRBD2 (6 bases). The CDR3 consists of 12 residues. The V end lost 6 bases, the J end lost 7 bases, and 10 bases lay between the germline ends. CDR3 sequence: CASSPTRNEQFF. Here the CDR3 DNA reads TGTGCCAGCAGCCCGACTAGAAATGAGCAGTTCTTC.

The chain is built from TRBV10-2 and TRBJ2-5, with 8 nucleotides matching TRBD2. The ends lost 8 bases at V and 5 bases at J; junction bases unmatched: 10. The germline CDR1 and CDR2 sequences are WSHSY and SAAADI. This CDR3 has 14 residues. CDR3 sequence reads: CASVPAGVGETQYF. The CDR3 bases are TGCGCCAGCGTACCAGCGGGGGTGGGGGAGACCCAGTACTTC.

This clone occurred once. The chain couples TRBV9 to TRBJ1-5; D ambiguous. This CDR3 contains 14 residues. Trimming shortened V by 4 bases and J by 2 bases, and 10 bases separated the two germline ends. Germline V gene sequence: CDR1 SGDLS, CDR2 YYNGEE. The CDR3 protein is CASSPTSGNQPQHF. The CDR3 bases are TGTGCCAGCAGCCCAACCTCGGGCAATCAGCCCCAGCATTTT.

This chain joins TRBV7-6 and TRBJ2-2; 7 positions match TRBD1. J gave up 2 bases and V 1 base, and 4 bases lay outside the gene matches. In germline, CDR1 is SGHVS, CDR2 FNYEAQ. The CDR3 runs 16 residues. The CDR3 sequence: CASSLGQGDNTGELFF. CDR3 bases: TGTGCCAGCAGCTTAGGGCAGGGGGATAACACCGGGGAGCTGTTTTTT.

This clone is a singleton in its sample. The CDR3 is CAFGQVHYEQYF. CDR3 nucleotides: TGTGCCTTCGGACAGGTCCACTACGAGCAGTACTTC. The chain has TRBV10-3 and TRBJ2-7; 7 nucleotides line up with TRBD1. After removal of 11 bases from V and 3 bases from J, the junction contained 7 bases not matched to a gene. Looked up from germline, CDR1 is ENHRY and CDR2 is SYGVKD. The CDR3 totals 12 residues.

CDR3 DNA: TGCGCCAGCAGTTCCTTGGAGGGTCCGCCCTACGAGCAGTACTTC. This encodes CASSSLEGPPYEQYF. The chain combines TRBV5-1 with TRBJ2-7, with D possibly being TRBD2 (6 bases). Germline V gene sequence: CDR1 SGHRS, CDR2 YFSETQ. This CDR3 spans 15 amino acids. V lost 5 bases to trimming and J lost 2 bases, with 17 bases between them.

The chain recombines TRBV4-3 with TRBJ1-6, with D possibly matching TRBD1 (6 bases). The V gene lost 0 bases and the J gene lost 7 bases, with 16 bases spanning the gap. The CDR3 runs to 17 residues. Germline values: CDR1 LGHNA, CDR2 YSLEER. The CDR3 nucleotides are TGCGCCAGCAGCCAAGATCTGCCCGACAGGAGAAATTCACCCCTCCACTTT. Translating it yields CASSQDLPDRRNSPLHF.

J is TRBJ1-3 and V is TRBV5-1; possibly TRBD1 for D (5 bases). The CDR3 runs 17 residues. V lost 0 bases to trimming and J lost 0 bases, with 13 bases between them. Germline values: CDR1 SGHRS, CDR2 YFSETQ. The CDR3 region is CASSLAPPRVSGNTIYF. CDR3 in DNA: TGCGCCAGCAGCTTGGCCCCACCCAGGGTCTCTGGAAACACCATATATTTT.

The rearrangement links TRBV3-1 (or the pseudogene TRBV3-2) to TRBJ2-2; D might be TRBD2 (6 bases). The CDR3 loop spans 16 amino acids. From germline, CDR1 is LGHDT and CDR2 YNNKEL (reference sequence). The V and J ends lost 3 bases and 4 bases respectively, with 15 bases between them. The CDR3 DNA is TGTGCCAGCAGCCATATCGGGACTCGTGGCACCGGGGAGCTGTTTTTT. Amino acid sequence: CASSHIGTRGTGELFF.

The chain joins TRBV7-2 to TRBJ1-2; tentatively, D is TRBD1 (6 bases). The CDR3 totals 14 residues. The germline CDR1 and CDR2 sequences are SGHTA and FQGNSA. Trimming took 4 bases from V and 4 from J, leaving 13 bases between them. The CDR3 DNA sequence: TGTGCCAGCAGCTCCCGGACAGCGACCTATGGCTACACCTTC. The encoded protein is CASSSRTATYGYTF.

The chain employs TRBV9 and TRBJ1-6; TRBD1 might be the D (5 bases). CDR3 length: 15 amino acids. With 4 bases removed from V and 3 bases from J, the gap between germline ends came to 11 bases. Germline V gene lookup returns CDR1 SGDLS and CDR2 YYNGEE. CDR3 loop: CASSPSGGYNSPLHF. The CDR3 DNA reads as TGTGCCAGCAGCCCATCCGGGGGCTATAATTCACCCCTCCACTTT.

The chain recombines TRBV5-1 with TRBJ2-3; no definite D call. V shed 1 base and J shed 4 bases, with 10 bases lying between them. Germline-derived CDR1 and CDR2 are SGHRS and YFSETQ. The CDR3 is 14 amino acids. This CDR3 reads CASSLSVGPDTQYF. DNA of the CDR3: TGCGCCAGCAGCTTGAGCGTAGGCCCAGATACGCAGTATTTT.

This chain uses TRBV29-1 with TRBJ1-2; D call uncertain. In germline, CDR1 is SQVTM, CDR2 ANQGSEA. This CDR3 contains 11 residues. Trimming removed 7 bases at V and 6 bases at J, with 12 bases between. The CDR3 bases are TGCAGCGACCTTGCCAGGAATGGCTACACCTTC. This encodes CSDLARNGYTF.

This chain joins TRBV7-2 and TRBJ1-1; no firm D call. CDR1 SGHTA and CDR2 FQGNSA come from the germline V gene. The CDR3 runs to 12 residues. Trimming stripped 1 base from V and 11 bases from J, with 11 bases between. The CDR3 region has the DNA TGTGCCAGCAGCTTAGTACCCCTCGGGGCTTTCTTT. This sequence encodes CASSLVPLGAFF. The whole variable domain, remainder taken from reference TRBV7-2 and TRBJ1-1, is GAGVSQSPSNKVTEKGKDVELRCDPISGHTALYWYRQSLGQGLEFLIYFQGNSAPDKSGLPSDRFSAERTGGSVSTLTIQRTQQEDSAVYLCASSLVPLGAFFGQGTRLTVV.

In this sample, this clone turned up once. V gene TRBV5-1 combines with J gene TRBJ2-3; possible D gene TRBD1, 6 bases. CDR1 and CDR2 from the germline V gene are SGHRS and YFSETQ. This CDR3 has 17 residues. V dropped 3 bases and J dropped 0 bases, with 17 bases sitting between them. CDR3 region: CASSSPRTVLSTDTQYF. The CDR3 DNA reads TGCGCCAGCAGCTCCCCCCGGACAGTTCTCAGCACAGATACGCAGTATTTT.

This chain's CDR3 is CASSPGDTEAFF. DNA of the CDR3: TGTGCCAGCAGCCCGGGGGACACTGAAGCTTTCTTT. The chain has TRBV5-6 and TRBJ1-1; possibly TRBD1 for D (5 bases). The CDR3 totals 12 residues. Trimming removed 4 bases from V and 3 bases from J, with 7 bases in between. Germline V gene lookup returns CDR1 SGHDT and CDR2 YYEEEE.

The chain links TRBV19 to TRBJ2-2; tentative D call: TRBD2 (7 bases). This CDR3 contains 14 residues. The V end lost 7 bases, the J end lost 5 bases, and 14 bases lay between the germline ends. Germline values: CDR1 LNHDA, CDR2 SQIVND (reference sequence). As DNA, the CDR3 is TGTGCCAGTAACGGGGGGCGCAGAACCGGGGAGCTGTTTTTT. Translation gives CASNGGRRTGELFF.

The chain links TRBV11-2 to TRBJ2-3, with D perhaps TRBD2 (5 bases). The V end lost 0 bases, the J end lost 2 bases, and 24 bases lay between the germline ends. The CDR3 extends over 20 amino acids. CDR1 is SGHAT, CDR2 FQNNGV, per germline. The CDR3 sequence is CASSLERAPGTQISTDTQYF. CDR3 DNA sequence: TGTGCCAGCAGCTTAGAAAGGGCCCCGGGAACGCAGATCTCCACAGATACGCAGTATTTT.

This clone appeared a single time. This rearrangement joins TRBV4-1 to TRBJ2-1; maybe TRBD2 (5 bases). The CDR3 is 15 amino acids. Between the trimmed V and J ends, which lost 0 bases and 6 bases, there was a span of 12 bases. Germline V gene lookup returns CDR1 MGHRA and CDR2 YSYEKL. CDR3 coding DNA: TGCGCCAGCAGCCAAGAGCGAGACTACCTCAATGAGCAGTTCTTC. Encoded protein: CASSQERDYLNEQFF.

V usage is TRBV9 and J usage is TRBJ1-4; 12 nucleotides line up with TRBD1. Germline V gene lookup returns CDR1 SGDLS and CDR2 YYNGEE. CDR3 length equals 18 residues. The V segment lost 4 bases and the J segment 0 bases; nucleotides outside the gene matches: 7. CDR3 sequence (DNA): TGTGCCAGCAGCCCAGGGACAGGGGGCGCTTCAACTAATGAAAAACTGTTTTTT. Translated: CASSPGTGGASTNEKLFF.